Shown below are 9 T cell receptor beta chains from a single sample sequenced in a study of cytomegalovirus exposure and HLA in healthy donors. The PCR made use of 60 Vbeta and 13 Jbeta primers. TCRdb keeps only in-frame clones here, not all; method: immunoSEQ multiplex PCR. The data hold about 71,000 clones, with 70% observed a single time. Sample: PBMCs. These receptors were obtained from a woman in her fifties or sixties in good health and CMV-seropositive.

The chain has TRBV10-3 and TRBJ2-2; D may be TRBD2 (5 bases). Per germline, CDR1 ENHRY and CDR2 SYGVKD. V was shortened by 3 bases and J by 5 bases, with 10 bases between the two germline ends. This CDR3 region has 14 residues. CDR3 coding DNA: TGTGCCATCAGTGACGGACTTATAACCGGGGAGCTGTTTTTT. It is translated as CAISDGLITGELFF.

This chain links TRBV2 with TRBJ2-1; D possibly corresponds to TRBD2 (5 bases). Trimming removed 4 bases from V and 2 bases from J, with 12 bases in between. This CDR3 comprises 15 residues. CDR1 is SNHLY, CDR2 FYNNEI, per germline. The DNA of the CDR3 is TGTGCCAGCAGTGGGGAGAGCGAGGCCTACAATGAGCAGTTCTTC. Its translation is CASSGESEAYNEQFF. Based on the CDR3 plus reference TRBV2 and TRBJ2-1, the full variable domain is EPEVTQTPSHQVTQMGQEVILRCVPISNHLYFYWYRQILGQKVEFLVSFYNNEISEKSEIFDDQFSVERPDGSNFTLKIRSTKLEDSAMYFCASSGESEAYNEQFFGPGTRLTVL.

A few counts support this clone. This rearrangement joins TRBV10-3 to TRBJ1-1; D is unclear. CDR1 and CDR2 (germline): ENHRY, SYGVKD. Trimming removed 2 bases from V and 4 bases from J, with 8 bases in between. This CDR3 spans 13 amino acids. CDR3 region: CAISEQEATEAFF. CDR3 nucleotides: TGTGCCATCAGTGAGCAGGAGGCCACTGAAGCTTTCTTT.

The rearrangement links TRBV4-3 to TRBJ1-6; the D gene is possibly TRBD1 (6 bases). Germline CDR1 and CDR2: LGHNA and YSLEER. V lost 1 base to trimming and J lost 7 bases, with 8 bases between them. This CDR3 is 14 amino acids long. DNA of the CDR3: TGCGCCAGCAGCCAAGGGCAGGGGAATTCACCCCTCCACTTT. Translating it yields CASSQGQGNSPLHF.

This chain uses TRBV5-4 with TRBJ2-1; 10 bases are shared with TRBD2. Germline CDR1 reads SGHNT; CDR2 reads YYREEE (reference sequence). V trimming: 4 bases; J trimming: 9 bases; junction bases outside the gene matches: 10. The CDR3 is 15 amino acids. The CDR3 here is CASSPSSGGIVEQFF. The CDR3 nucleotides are TGTGCCAGCAGCCCCTCTAGCGGGGGAATAGTTGAGCAGTTCTTC.

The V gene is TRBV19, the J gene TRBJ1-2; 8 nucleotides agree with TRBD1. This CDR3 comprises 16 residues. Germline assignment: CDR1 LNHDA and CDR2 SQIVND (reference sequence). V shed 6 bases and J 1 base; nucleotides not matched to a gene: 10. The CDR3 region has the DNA TGTGCCAGTAGCCAAGACGGGACAGGTTATAACTATGGCTACACCTTC. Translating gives CASSQDGTGYNYGYTF.

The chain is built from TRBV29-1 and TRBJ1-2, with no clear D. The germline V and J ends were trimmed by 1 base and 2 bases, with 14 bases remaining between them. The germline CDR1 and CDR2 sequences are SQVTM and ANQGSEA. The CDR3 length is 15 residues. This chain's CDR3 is CSVEAPGLKNYGYTF. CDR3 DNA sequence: TGCAGCGTTGAAGCCCCAGGACTGAAAAACTATGGCTACACCTTC.

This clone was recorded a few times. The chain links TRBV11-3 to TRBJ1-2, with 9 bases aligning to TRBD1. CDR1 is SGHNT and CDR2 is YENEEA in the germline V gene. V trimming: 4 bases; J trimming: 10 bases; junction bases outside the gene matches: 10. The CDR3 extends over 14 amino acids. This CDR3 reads CASSSGTGREDYTF. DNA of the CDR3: TGTGCCAGCAGCTCGGGGACAGGGCGGGAGGACTACACCTTC.

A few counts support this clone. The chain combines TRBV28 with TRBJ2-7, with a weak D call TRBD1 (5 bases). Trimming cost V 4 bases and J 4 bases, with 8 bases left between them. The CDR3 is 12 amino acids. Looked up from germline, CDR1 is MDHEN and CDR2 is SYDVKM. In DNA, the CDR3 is TGTGCCAGCAGTTGGGGCATATACGAGCAGTACTTC. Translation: CASSWGIYEQYF.